Each of the 7 T cell receptor beta chains below was sequenced from the same sample in a study of shared clonotypes between healthy human individuals. Naive CD8 isolation took CD45RO-negative cells positively selected for CCR7 and excluded terminally differentiated effector memory CD45RA+ cells. The repertoire was sequenced with immunoSEQ multiplex PCR; TCRdb's copy has only in-frame clones and lacks some. Here the sample spans some 2.1 million clones, just under 95% being singletons. The sequencing sample was made of naive CD8+ T cells from PBMCs. These TCRs come from a man between 18 and 29 years old in good health. Some clones in this sample may be carry-over from other donors' samples.

The chain uses TRBV5-4 and TRBJ1-3, with D uncertain. Trimming removed 1 base from V and 3 bases from J, with 2 bases in between. Germline-derived CDR1 and CDR2 are SGHNT and YYREEE (reference sequence). CDR3 length equals 12 residues. CDR3 nucleotide sequence: TGTGCCAGCAGCTTGTTTGGAAACACCATATATTTT. It translates to CASSLFGNTIYF.

The V call is TRBV6-5, the J call TRBJ2-7; 7 bases map to TRBD1. Trimming cost V 5 bases and J 3 bases; bases outside gene matches: 10. This CDR3 is built from 15 residues. The V gene's germline CDR1 is MNHEY and CDR2 SVGAGI. The CDR3 bases are TGTGCCAGCAGTCCGAACGACAGGGTCCACTACGAGCAGTACTTC. This codes for CASSPNDRVHYEQYF.

CDR3 loop: CATIGPGTRGYNEQFF. CDR3 in DNA: TGTGCCACCATAGGTCCAGGGACCCGGGGTTACAATGAGCAGTTCTTC. The J gene is TRBJ2-1, the V gene TRBV15; D could derive from TRBD1 or TRBD2 (5 bases each). Trimming took off 7 bases at V and 4 bases at J, with 20 bases between the two ends. The CDR3 is 16 residues long. Germline V CDR1 and CDR2: LNHNV, YYDKDF (reference sequence).

The gene calls are TRBV7-9 and TRBJ2-7, with D perhaps given as TRBD1 or TRBD2 (7 bases each). This CDR3 contains 15 residues. CDR1 and CDR2 (germline): SEHNR, FQNEAQ (reference sequence). Trimming took off 4 bases at V and 1 base at J, with 14 bases between the two ends. The CDR3 spells CASSSGGAVSYEQYF. In nucleotides, the CDR3 is TGTGCCAGCAGCTCAGGGGGGGCTGTATCCTACGAGCAGTACTTC.

V usage is TRBV27 and J usage is TRBJ1-2; weak D call: TRBD1 (6 bases). This CDR3 has 13 residues. From germline, CDR1 is MNHEY and CDR2 SMNVEV (reference sequence). V was shortened by 2 bases and J by 7 bases, with 11 bases between the two germline ends. In nucleotides, the CDR3 is TGTGCCAGCAGTTTAACAGGGAGGCCTGGCTACACCTTC. This gives the protein CASSLTGRPGYTF.

The CDR3 sequence is CASSQRTGSNYGYTF. The CDR3 DNA follows: TGCGCCAGCAGCCAAAGGACAGGGTCTAACTATGGCTACACCTTC. The V and J genes are TRBV4-1 and TRBJ1-2, with 8 bases aligning to TRBD1. Germline values: CDR1 MGHRA, CDR2 YSYEKL. The CDR3 covers 15 residues. V lost 2 bases to trimming and J lost 0 bases; unmatched junction nucleotides: 2.

This rearrangement joins TRBV29-1 to TRBJ2-4, with 8 bases lining up with TRBD2. Germline V gene sequence: CDR1 SQVTM, CDR2 ANQGSEA. The V gene end was trimmed by 5 bases and the J gene end by 0 bases; junction bases not matched to a gene: 6. CDR3 length equals 15 residues. The chain's CDR3 is CSVCEREKAKNIQYF. CDR3 nucleotides: TGCAGCGTTTGCGAGCGGGAGAAAGCCAAAAACATTCAGTACTTC.